A single sample is the source of the 4 T cell receptor beta chains below, sequenced in a study of cytomegalovirus exposure and HLA in healthy donors. Use of 60 Vbeta and 13 Jbeta primers characterized the PCR. The data were produced by immunoSEQ multiplex PCR, yet TCRdb's version contains in-frame clones alone and is incomplete. The table has about 150,000 clones, 82% seen once; the top ten hold about 6.4%. The specimen was PBMCs. These TCRs come from a woman aged 45-65 years in good health and CMV-seropositive.

This chain connects TRBV7-2 to TRBJ1-6; D gene unclear. There are 13 residues in the CDR3. The germline V and J ends were trimmed by 2 bases and 9 bases, with 8 bases remaining between them. Germline assignment: CDR1 SGHTA and CDR2 FQGNSA. In nucleotides, the CDR3 is TGTGCCAGCAGCTTATATCCGGTTTCACCCCTCCACTTT. Residues: CASSLYPVSPLHF.

J is TRBJ2-2 and V is TRBV29-1; TRBD2 matches 8 bases. Germline CDR1 reads SQVTM; CDR2 reads ANQGSEA. The CDR3 has 13 amino acids. V lost 7 bases, J lost 7 bases, and 8 bases stayed unmatched. Here the CDR3 reads CSATRGGDGELFF. DNA of the CDR3: TGCAGCGCTACCCGGGGGGGGGACGGGGAGCTGTTTTTT.

This chain connects TRBV6-5 to TRBJ1-3; 7 nucleotides agree with TRBD1. V gave up 4 bases and J gave up 0 bases; unmatched junction bases: 6. The germline gives CDR1 MNHEY, CDR2 SVGAGI. The CDR3 has 16 amino acids. The CDR3 nucleotides are TGTGCCAGCAGTTTTTTGGGACAGAGCTCTGGAAACACCATATATTTT. It codes for CASSFLGQSSGNTIYF.

This clone was counted between two and nine times. The chain carries TRBV21-1 and TRBJ2-7; the table calls TRBD1, which could not be checked here. TRBV21-1 is a listed pseudogene. The CDR3 has 16 residues. The DNA of the CDR3 is TGTGCCAGCAGCATTGGGTTAAGGCAGGGAACCTACGAGCAGTACTTC. It yields the protein CASSIGLRQGTYEQYF.